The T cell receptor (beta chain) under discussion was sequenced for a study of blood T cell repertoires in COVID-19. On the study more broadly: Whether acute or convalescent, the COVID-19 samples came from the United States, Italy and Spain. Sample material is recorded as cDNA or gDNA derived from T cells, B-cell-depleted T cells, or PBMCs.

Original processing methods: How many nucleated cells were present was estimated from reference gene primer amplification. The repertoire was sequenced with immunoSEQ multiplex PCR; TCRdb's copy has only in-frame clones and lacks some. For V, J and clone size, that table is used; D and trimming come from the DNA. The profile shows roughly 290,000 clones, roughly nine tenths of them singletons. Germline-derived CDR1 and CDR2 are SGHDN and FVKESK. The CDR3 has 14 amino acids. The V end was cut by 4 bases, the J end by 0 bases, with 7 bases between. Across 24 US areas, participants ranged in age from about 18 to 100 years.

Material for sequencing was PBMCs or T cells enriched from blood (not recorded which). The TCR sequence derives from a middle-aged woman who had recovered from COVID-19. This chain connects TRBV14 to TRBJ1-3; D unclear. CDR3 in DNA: TGTGCCAGCAGCCCCAGTCTCTCTGGAAACACCATATATTTT. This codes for CASSPSLSGNTIYF.